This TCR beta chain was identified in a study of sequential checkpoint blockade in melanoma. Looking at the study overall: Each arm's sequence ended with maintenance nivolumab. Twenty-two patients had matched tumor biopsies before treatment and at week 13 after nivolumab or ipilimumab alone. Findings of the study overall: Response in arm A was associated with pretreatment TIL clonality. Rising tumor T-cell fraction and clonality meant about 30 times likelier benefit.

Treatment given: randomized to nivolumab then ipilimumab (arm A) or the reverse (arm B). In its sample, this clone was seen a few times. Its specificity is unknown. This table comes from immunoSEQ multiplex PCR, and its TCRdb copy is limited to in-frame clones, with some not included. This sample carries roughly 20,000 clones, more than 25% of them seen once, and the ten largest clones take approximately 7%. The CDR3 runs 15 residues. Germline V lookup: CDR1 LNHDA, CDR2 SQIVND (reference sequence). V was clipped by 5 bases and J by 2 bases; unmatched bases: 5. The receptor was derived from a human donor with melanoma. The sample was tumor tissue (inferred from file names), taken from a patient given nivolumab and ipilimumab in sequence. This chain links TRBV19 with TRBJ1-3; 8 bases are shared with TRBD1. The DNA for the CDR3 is TGTGCCAGTAGTTTCAGGACAGGGACTGGAAACACCATATATTTT. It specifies CASSFRTGTGNTIYF. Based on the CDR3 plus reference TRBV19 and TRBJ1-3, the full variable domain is DGGITQSPKYLFRKEGQNVTLSCEQNLNHDAMYWYRQDPGQGLRLIYYSQIVNDFQKGDIAEGYSVSREKKESFPLTVTSAQKNPTAFYLCASSFRTGTGNTIYFGEGSWLTVV.